The 22 T cell receptor beta chains listed next were all sequenced from one sample in a study of breast tumors, draining lymph nodes, adjacent tissues. The lymph nodes were axillary draining lymph nodes from breast cancer patients. MiXCR was run by TCRdb on the multiplex PCR reads, yielding one entry per CDR3 protein. The repertoire has fewer than 200,000 distinct CDR3 sequences, 33% of them found once; the top ten carry approximately 3.9%. Sequenced sample: axillary lymph node tissue. The receptor source for this set is a female donor with breast cancer. Some clones in this sample may be carry-over from other donors' samples.

There are many counts of this clonotype. This chain uses TRBV29-1 with TRBJ1-1; D gene ambiguous. V was pared by 4 bases and J by 11 bases, with 8 bases between. The CDR3 is made up of 9 amino acids. Germline assignment: CDR1 SQVTM and CDR2 ANQGSEA. CDR3 amino acids: CSVGREAFF. CDR3 nucleotide sequence: TGCAGCGTTGGGCGGGAGGCTTTCTTT.

The rearrangement links TRBV30 to TRBJ1-6, with D possibly matching TRBD1 (6 bases). Germline assignment: CDR1 GTSNPN and CDR2 SVGIG (reference sequence). The ends were cut back, 2 bases at V and 4 bases at J, with 12 bases in the middle. The CDR3 runs to 15 residues. The CDR3 coding sequence is TGTGCCTGGAGTCCAGACAGGCCTTATAATTCACCCCTCCACTTT. This encodes CAWSPDRPYNSPLHF.

The table lists this clonotype with many counts. V is TRBV4-2 and J is TRBJ2-5; 12 bases agree with TRBD2. The CDR3 sequence is 18 residues long. Trimming at V came to 3 bases and at J to 4 bases, leaving 12 bases not matched to a gene. Germline CDR1 reads LGHNA; CDR2 reads YNFKEQ. The CDR3 sequence is CASSHGLAGIKARETQYF. CDR3 bases: TGTGCCAGCAGCCACGGACTAGCGGGGATAAAGGCACGAGAGACCCAGTACTTC.

In this sample, this clonotype turned up many times. The chain recombines TRBV28 with TRBJ1-2; D perhaps matches TRBD1 (6 bases). The CDR3 length is 14 residues. The germline CDR1 and CDR2 sequences are MDHEN and SYDVKM. Deletions cut 3 bases from V and 5 bases from J, with 13 bases between. The CDR3 DNA sequence: TGTGCCAGCAGTTTTGGGGGCAGCCAGTATGGCTACACCTTC. Translating gives CASSFGGSQYGYTF.

On this clonotype itself: A much larger clone is a single base away; this may be a read error. The chain joins TRBV6-2 or TRBV6-3 to TRBJ2-3, with 10 bases fitting TRBD2. This CDR3 contains 15 residues. The junction had 9 bases not matched to a gene; V was cut back by 6 bases and J by 6 bases. Per the germline V gene, CDR1 is MNHEY and CDR2 is SVGEGT. In DNA form, the CDR3 reads TGTGCCAGCAGCCACAGCGGGAGGGCCTGGGATACGCAGTATTTT. This encodes CASSHSGRAWDTQYF.

This clonotype has a count of ten or more. The chain uses TRBV7-9 and TRBJ2-3; 12 nucleotides line up with TRBD2. The CDR3 contains 16 residues. Germline lookup yields CDR1 SEHNR and CDR2 FQNEAQ (reference sequence). Losses at the gene ends were 5 bases for V and 2 bases for J; bases not matched to a gene: 5. CDR3 amino acids: CASSIWTSGATDTQYF. The CDR3 DNA follows: TGTGCCAGCAGCATTTGGACTAGCGGGGCCACAGATACGCAGTATTTT.

This clonotype was detected only once. The CDR3 here is CASSYGGGSPLHF. The CDR3 coding sequence is TGTGCCAGCAGTTACGGGGGAGGTTCACCCCTCCACTTT. The V gene is TRBV6-5, the J gene TRBJ1-6; possibly TRBD1 for D (5 bases). The CDR3 is made up of 13 amino acids. From germline, CDR1 is MNHEY and CDR2 SVGAGI. The V end was cut by 2 bases, the J end by 9 bases, with 8 bases between.

The V call is TRBV6-5, the J call TRBJ2-7; D is possibly TRBD1 or TRBD2 (6 bases each). The CDR3 totals 15 residues. Germline V CDR1 and CDR2: MNHEY, SVGAGI. Trimming took 10 bases from V and 1 from J, leaving 20 bases between them. The CDR3 bases are TGTGCCACCCCCTGGGCTTCGGGGGCGTCCTACGAGCAGTACTTC. Translated: CATPWASGASYEQYF.

Details on this clonotype: A clone one base away is much larger, so this may be a read error. The chain recombines TRBV10-3 with TRBJ1-1; D possibly corresponds to TRBD1 (5 bases). CDR3 length: 12 amino acids. Germline CDR1 reads ENHRY; CDR2 reads SYGVKD. V lost 6 bases to trimming and J lost 1 base, with 6 bases between them. CDR3 residues: CAIRTGNTEAFF. DNA of the CDR3: TGTGCCATCAGAACAGGGAACACTGAAGCTTTCTTT.

The chain joins TRBV28 to TRBJ2-7; D is ambiguous. Germline V gene sequence: CDR1 MDHEN, CDR2 SYDVKM. This CDR3 spans 16 amino acids. The germline V and J ends were trimmed by 1 base and 3 bases, with 16 bases remaining between them. The CDR3 DNA follows: TGTGCCAGCAGTTTATTCATAAAACGGGCCAACTACGAGCAGTACTTC. This gives the protein CASSLFIKRANYEQYF. The full variable domain, its missing parts supplied by reference TRBV28 and TRBJ2-7, is DVKVTQSSRYLVKRTGEKVFLECVQDMDHENMFWYRQDPGLGLRLIYFSYDVKMKEKGDIPEGYSVSREKKERFSLILESASTNQTSMYLCASSLFIKRANYEQYFGPGTRLTVT.

This clonotype was detected ten times or more. The chain employs TRBV6-6 and TRBJ2-5; 8 bases are a match to TRBD1. V lost 7 bases to trimming and J lost 2 bases; unmatched junction nucleotides: 6. The CDR3 runs 14 residues. The germline V gene has CDR1 MNHNY and CDR2 SVGAGI (reference sequence). CDR3 nucleotides: TGTGCCAGCACCAGGACAGGGCGACAAGAGACCCAGTACTTC. Amino acid sequence: CASTRTGRQETQYF.

The rearrangement joins TRBV6-6 to TRBJ1-2; D remains unclear. Germline V gene data show CDR1 as MNHNY and CDR2 as SVGAGI (reference sequence). The CDR3 is 15 residues long. The V gene lost 6 bases and the J gene lost 2 bases, with 16 bases spanning the gap. CDR3 in amino acids: CASSYGVGGNYGYTF. CDR3 DNA sequence: TGTGCCAGCAGCTACGGTGTCGGCGGCAACTATGGCTACACCTTC.

In this sample, this clonotype turned up many times. The genes are TRBV3-1 and TRBJ2-2, with no clear D. The CDR3 extends over 13 amino acids. The germline V gene has CDR1 LGHDT and CDR2 YNNKEL (reference sequence). Trimming cost V 0 bases and J 6 bases, with 5 bases left between them. CDR3 amino acids: CASSQDFAGELFF. The CDR3 DNA is TGTGCCAGCAGCCAAGATTTTGCCGGGGAGCTGTTTTTT. Full variable domain (remainder filled in from reference TRBV3-1 and TRBJ2-2): DTAVSQTPKYLVTQMGNDKSIKCEQNLGHDTMYWYKQDSKKFLKIMFSYNNKELIINETVPNRFSPKSPDKAHLNLHINSLELGDSAVYFCASSQDFAGELFFGEGSRLTVL.

The rearrangement joins TRBV10-3 to TRBJ2-1; 7 nucleotides match TRBD2. V lost 10 bases, J lost 12 bases, and 18 bases stayed unmatched. Germline V lookup: CDR1 ENHRY, CDR2 SYGVKD. The CDR3 totals 14 residues. The CDR3 bases are TGTGCCAGTCTGGGACTACCGCCTCACGGTGGGCAGTTCTTC. This encodes CASLGLPPHGGQFF.

The chain's CDR3 is CSRKGQGVAQHF. The CDR3 DNA sequence: TGCAGTCGCAAAGGACAGGGGGTGGCCCAGCATTTT. The rearrangement joins TRBV20-1 to TRBJ1-5, with TRBD1 identical over 10 bases. The CDR3 is made up of 12 amino acids. Germline values: CDR1 DFQATT, CDR2 SNEGSKA (reference sequence). The V gene end was trimmed by 8 bases and the J gene end by 11 bases; junction bases not matched to a gene: 9.

As concerns this clonotype: Because it lacks the conserved phenylalanine or tryptophan at the end, this CDR3 is likely a read error. The DNA is omitted, as the CDR3 cannot be located on it reliably, and the CDR3 follows TCRdb's listing. The chain uses TRBV29-1 and TRBJ2-1; the table calls TRBD2, which could not be checked here. Germline CDR1 reads SQVTM; CDR2 reads ANQGSEA. Including both end residues, the CDR3 is 10 amino acids long. The CDR3 loop reads CSVRGIAGDH.

Details on this clonotype: This clone may be a read error of a much larger clone one base away. V gene TRBV6-4 combines with J gene TRBJ2-1, with D possibly TRBD1 on 5 matching bases. Germline CDR1 is MRHNA and CDR2 is SNTAGT. CDR3 length: 15 amino acids. Trimming left V 5 bases short and J 5 bases short, with 16 bases between. The CDR3 region is CASSLQVGPNNEQFF. In DNA, the CDR3 is TGTGCCAGCAGTCTACAGGTTGGGCCAAACAATGAGCAGTTCTTC.

At least ten counts were recorded for this clonotype. The chain joins TRBV7-9 to TRBJ2-3; D is unresolved. Trimming cost V 8 bases and J 6 bases, with 15 bases left between them. This CDR3 has 13 amino acids. From germline, CDR1 is SEHNR and CDR2 FQNEAQ (reference sequence). CDR3 nucleotides: TGTGCCAGCTGGGATCCCGAGGAGGATACGCAGTATTTT. This encodes CASWDPEEDTQYF.

The sample holds many counts of this clonotype. V and J are TRBV5-4 and TRBJ2-3; weak D call: TRBD1 (6 bases). The CDR3 loop spans 14 amino acids. V was pared by 7 bases and J by 9 bases, with 21 bases between. From germline, CDR1 is SGHNT and CDR2 YYREEE (reference sequence). This CDR3 reads CASGEVRNQGTQYF. As DNA, the CDR3 is TGTGCCAGCGGCGAGGTTCGGAATCAGGGGACGCAGTATTTT.

Points on this clonotype: A much larger clone lies a single base off, so this may be a read error. V is TRBV6-1 and J is TRBJ2-3; D is ambiguous. The germline CDR1 and CDR2 sequences are MNHNS and SASEGT. V lost 1 base, J lost 0 bases, and 11 bases lay in between. This CDR3 comprises 16 residues. Here the CDR3 DNA reads TGTGCCAGCAGTGAAGGGACCCACTCAAGCACAGATACGCAGTATTTT. It yields the protein CASSEGTHSSTDTQYF.

A remark on this clonotype: A read error may account for a junction end that differs from germline. The CDR3 spells CSEPGSEIQYF. The CDR3 nucleotides read TGCAGCGAGCCCGGGAGCGAGATCCAGTACTTC. The genes are TRBV29-1 and TRBJ2-5; D is possibly TRBD2 (6 bases). The CDR3 spans 11 residues. Germline CDR1 is SQVTM and CDR2 is ANQGSEA.

The genes are TRBV2 and TRBJ1-6; 7 positions match TRBD1. The CDR3 has 14 residues. Germline V lookup: CDR1 SNHLY, CDR2 FYNNEI. The CDR3 region is CATGGDSGSWALHF. CDR3 DNA: TGTGCTACGGGGGGGGACAGTGGGTCGTGGGCCCTCCACTTT.